These 11 T cell receptor beta chains were sequenced from one sample in a study of cytomegalovirus exposure and HLA in healthy donors. The PCR ran on 60 Vbeta and 13 Jbeta primers. The protocol was immunoSEQ multiplex PCR, while the TCRdb copy is restricted to in-frame clones and leaves out a portion. The sample consists of 70,000 to 90,000 clones, 65% to 75% of them appearing once. Specimen: PBMCs. These receptors were collected from a man aged 55-75 years in good health and CMV-seronegative.

V gene TRBV7-2 combines with J gene TRBJ1-5; a possible D gene is TRBD1 (6 bases). Germline loops: CDR1 SGHTA, CDR2 FQGNSA. The CDR3 is 15 amino acids. V was clipped by 7 bases and J by 2 bases, with 15 bases between them. The CDR3, as DNA: TGTGCCAGCACCCTGACCGGACAGCGCAATCAGCCCCAGCATTTT. Its protein is CASTLTGQRNQPQHF.

The J gene is TRBJ2-5, the V gene TRBV7-3, with 8 bases aligning to TRBD2. The CDR3 loop spans 15 amino acids. With 0 bases clipped from V and 1 base from J, the junction kept 1 base outside the gene matches. Germline values: CDR1 SGHTA, CDR2 FQGTGA. The CDR3 here is CASSLTAGGQETQYF. Written as DNA, the CDR3 is TGTGCCAGCAGCTTAACGGCGGGGGGCCAAGAGACCCAGTACTTC.

The V call is TRBV5-1, the J call TRBJ1-2; maybe TRBD1 (5 bases). With 6 bases removed from V and 4 bases from J, the gap between germline ends came to 13 bases. The CDR3 runs to 13 residues. Germline V CDR1 and CDR2: SGHRS, YFSETQ. The CDR3 sequence: CASMGGTSYGYTF. The CDR3, as DNA: TGCGCCAGCATGGGGGGTACGTCCTATGGCTACACCTTC.

The chain uses TRBV11-2 and TRBJ2-1, with TRBD2 matching 9 bases. Germline values: CDR1 SGHAT, CDR2 FQNNGV. V dropped 1 base and J dropped 4; count of bases not matched to a gene: 5. This CDR3 comprises 16 residues. CDR3 coding DNA: TGTGCCAGCAGCTTAGTAGCTAGCGGGGTATACAATGAGCAGTTCTTC. This translates into CASSLVASGVYNEQFF.

This chain links TRBV11-2 with TRBJ1-2; 7 bases are shared with TRBD1. V lost 5 bases and J lost 6; bases outside the gene matches: 3. The CDR3 covers 12 residues. The germline V gene encodes CDR1 SGHAT and CDR2 FQNNGV. CDR3: CASSGGQNGYTF. The CDR3 nucleotides read TGTGCCAGCAGCGGGGGACAGAATGGCTACACCTTC.

This clone was counted only a few times. The gene calls are TRBV7-3 and TRBJ2-2, with D perhaps TRBD2 (6 bases). The germline V gene encodes CDR1 SGHTA and CDR2 FQGTGA. Between the trimmed V and J ends, which lost 5 bases and 3 bases, there was a span of 16 bases. The CDR3 loop spans 16 amino acids. The chain's CDR3 is CASSPSRRADTGELFF. For the CDR3, the DNA is TGTGCCAGCAGCCCATCGAGGAGGGCGGACACCGGGGAGCTGTTTTTT. The variable domain in full, completed from reference TRBV7-3 and TRBJ2-2, reads GAGVSQTPSNKVTEKGKYVELRCDPISGHTALYWYRQSLGQGPEFLIYFQGTGAADDSGLPNDRFFAVRPEGSVSTLKIQRTERGDSAVYLCASSPSRRADTGELFFGEGSRLTVL.

There are a few counts of this clone. V gene TRBV5-1 combines with J gene TRBJ1-3; D uncertain. V lost 0 bases and J 0 bases, leaving 10 bases between the germline ends. The CDR3 runs 16 residues. Germline-derived CDR1 and CDR2 are SGHRS and YFSETQ. CDR3 sequence: CASSLDDPSSGNTIYF. The CDR3 DNA follows: TGCGCCAGCAGCTTGGACGACCCTAGCTCTGGAAACACCATATATTTT.

This clone occurred once. The rearrangement links TRBV10-2 to TRBJ2-5; 10 nucleotides align to TRBD2. With 3 bases clipped from V and 3 bases from J, the junction kept 10 bases outside the gene matches. The germline V gene encodes CDR1 WSHSY and CDR2 SAAADI. There are 17 residues in the CDR3. CDR3 amino acids: CASSDPHSGGGKETQYF. The CDR3 DNA reads TGCGCCAGCAGTGATCCCCACAGCGGGGGGGGTAAAGAGACCCAGTACTTC.

This chain connects TRBV30 to TRBJ1-5; D possibly corresponds to TRBD1 (6 bases). The germline CDR1 and CDR2 sequences are GTSNPN and SVGIG (reference sequence). Trimming took off 2 bases at V and 4 bases at J, with 12 bases between the two ends. CDR3 length: 14 amino acids. DNA of the CDR3: TGTGCCTGGAGTCTGGGACAAGGAAATCAGCCCCAGCATTTT. Protein sequence: CAWSLGQGNQPQHF.

This rearrangement joins TRBV7-9 to TRBJ1-4; 7 bases match TRBD1. Germline V gene sequence: CDR1 SEHNR, CDR2 FQNEAQ (reference sequence). After removal of 5 bases from V and 5 bases from J, the junction contained 14 bases not matched to a gene. CDR3 size: 17 residues. CDR3 amino acids: CASSLGTAGTSNEKLFF. CDR3 DNA sequence: TGTGCCAGCAGCCTCGGGACAGCCGGAACTTCAAATGAAAAACTGTTTTTT.

This clone was detected only once. Written as DNA, the CDR3 is TGCGCCAGCAGTGAGTCGGCGTCAGGGTTACACCAAGAGACCCAGTACTTC. This translates into CASSESASGLHQETQYF. The rearrangement uses TRBV10-1 and TRBJ2-5; possibly TRBD1 for D (5 bases). The CDR3 sequence is 17 residues long. V lost 0 bases, J lost 0 bases, and 14 bases lay in between. Looked up from germline, CDR1 is WNHNN and CDR2 is SYGVQD (reference sequence).